This is a list of T cell receptor beta chains from one sample in a study of cytomegalovirus exposure and HLA in healthy donors. TCRdb's table, derived via immunoSEQ multiplex PCR, lists solely in-frame clones and lacks some. Here the sample spans around 190,000 clones, roughly four fifths being singletons. Sequencing input: PBMCs. Source of these receptors: a man aged 18 to 35 in good health and CMV-seronegative. Each CDR3 is given with its conserved first and last residue. The order of the fields is clone size, D gene, V gene, J gene, CDR3 DNA, CDR3 protein. A D gene is named only where the DNA matches it firmly. Clone size is shown for a subset of rows, as once, few, many or a class of expanded clone.

.	.	TRBV5-1	TRBJ2-2	TGCGCCAGCAGCTTGGGACAGGATACCGGGGAGCTGTTTTTT	CASSLGQDTGELFF
few	.	TRBV4-3	TRBJ2-7	TGCGCCAGCAGCCAAGATTACAGTTACGAGCAGTACTTC	CASSQDYSYEQYF
.	.	TRBV21-1	TRBJ1-2	TGTGCCAGGGTGAGGGGGCTCCGTAACTATGGCTACACCTTC	CARVRGLRNYGYTF
.	.	TRBV7-8	TRBJ1-5	TGTGCCAGCAGCTTAGTTGTGACAGGAGGTCAGCCCCAGCATTTT	CASSLVVTGGQPQHF
.	TRBD1	TRBV5-1	TRBJ2-7	TGCGCCAGCAGCTTGGGGGACAGGGTCTACGAGCAGTACTTC	CASSLGDRVYEQYF
.	TRBD2	TRBV4-3	TRBJ2-2	TGCGCCAGCAGCCAAGAGAGTAGCGGGAGGGTCACCGGGGAGCTGTTTTTT	CASSQESSGRVTGELFF
.	.	TRBV5-6	TRBJ2-5	TGTGCCAGCAGTTTGGGGGGCCCCGGCCGAGAGACCCAGTACTTC	CASSLGGPGRETQYF
.	TRBD1	TRBV2	TRBJ1-6	TGTGCCAGCAGGGATAGGACAGGGGGTTTCAATTCACCCCTCCACTTT	CASRDRTGGFNSPLHF
.	TRBD1	TRBV19	TRBJ2-1	TGTGCCAGTAGAACAGGGGGCTCCTACAATGAGCAGTTCTTC	CASRTGGSYNEQFF
.	TRBD2	TRBV6-1	TRBJ2-7	TGTGCCAGCAGTTTATCCGGGAGGATGTCCTACGAGCAGTACTTC	CASSLSGRMSYEQYF
.	.	TRBV19	TRBJ1-1	TGTGCCAGTAGTAAATTTGGACAGAACACTGAAGCTTTCTTT	CASSKFGQNTEAFF
.	.	TRBV28	TRBJ2-5	TGTGCCAGCAACCAGGGATGGGAGACCCAGTACTTC	CASNQGWETQYF
.	TRBD2	TRBV6-5	TRBJ2-7	TGTGCCAGCAGTTACCCTCGGGGGGGGATCTACGAGCAGTACTTC	CASSYPRGGIYEQYF
.	.	TRBV6-5	TRBJ2-7	TGTGCCAGCAGTTACGCCTCAGGGGGGACCTACGAGCAGTACTTC	CASSYASGGTYEQYF
.	TRBD1	TRBV6-5	TRBJ1-2	TGTGCCAGCAGTCGGACAGGGCGTGGCTACACCTTC	CASSRTGRGYTF
.	TRBD2	TRBV25-1	TRBJ2-7	TGTGCCAGCAGTGATCGACGACCTAGCGGGAGGGACGAGCAGTACTTC	CASSDRRPSGRDEQYF
.	TRBD1	TRBV19	TRBJ2-7	TGTGCCAGTAGTACGACAGGGGTTTACGAGCAGTACTTC	CASSTTGVYEQYF
.	.	TRBV7-7	TRBJ2-7	TGTGCTAGCAGCCAGGAGACAGGTAGCTCCTACGAGCAGTACTTC	CASSQETGSSYEQYF
.	TRBD2	TRBV27	TRBJ2-7	TGTGCCAGCAGGGGGCCTAGCGGGTCCCTAACCTACGAGCAGTACTTC	CASRGPSGSLTYEQYF